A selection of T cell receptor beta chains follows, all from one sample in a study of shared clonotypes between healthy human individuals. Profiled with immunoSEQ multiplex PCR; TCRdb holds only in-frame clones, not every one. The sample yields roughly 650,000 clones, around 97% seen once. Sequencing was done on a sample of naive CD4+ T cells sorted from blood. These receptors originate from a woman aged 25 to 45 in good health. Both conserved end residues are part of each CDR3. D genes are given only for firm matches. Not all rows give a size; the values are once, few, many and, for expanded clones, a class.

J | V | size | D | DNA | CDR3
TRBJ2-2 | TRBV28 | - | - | TGTGCCAGCAGTTTTCCTACTACGAACACCGGGGAGCTGTTTTTT | CASSFPTTNTGELFF
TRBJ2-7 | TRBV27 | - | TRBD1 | TGTGCCAGTTCGAAACAGGGGAAATTAACCTACGAGCAGTACTTC | CASSKQGKLTYEQYF
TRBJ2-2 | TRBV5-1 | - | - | TGCGCCAGCAGCTTGGCGCGGAGGGAAGCGGATACCGGGGAGCTGTTTTTT | CASSLARREADTGELFF
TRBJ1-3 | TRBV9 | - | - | TGTGCCAGCAGCGTAGGCGGGACTGGAAACACCATATATTTT | CASSVGGTGNTIYF
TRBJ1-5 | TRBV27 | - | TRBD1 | TGTGCCAGCAGTCCCACGGCAGGGGGCGGGCAGCCCCAGCATTTT | CASSPTAGGGQPQHF
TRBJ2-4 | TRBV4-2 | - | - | TGTGCCAGCAGCCAACGGACAGGGCGGGAGACCAAAAACATTCAGTACTTC | CASSQRTGRETKNIQYF
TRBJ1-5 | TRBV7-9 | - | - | TGTGCCAGCAGCTTAGGGACTTATGGCAATCAGCCCCAGCATTTT | CASSLGTYGNQPQHF
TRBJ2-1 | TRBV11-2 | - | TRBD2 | TGTGCCAGCAGTTCCGGGGGGAAGGGGGAGCAGTTCTTC | CASSSGGKGEQFF
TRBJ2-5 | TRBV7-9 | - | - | TGTGCCAGCCTCTGGAGCGGACAAGAGACCCAGTACTTC | CASLWSGQETQYF
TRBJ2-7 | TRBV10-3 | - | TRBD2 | TGTGCCAGCACTAGCGGGAGGGGATCCTACGAGCAGTACTTC | CASTSGRGSYEQYF
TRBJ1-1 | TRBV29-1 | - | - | TGCAGCGTTGTGGGAGGGATGAACACTGAAGCTTTCTTT | CSVVGGMNTEAFF
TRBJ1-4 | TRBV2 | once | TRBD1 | TGTGCCAGCAGCCTCGGACAGGGGGCGCGGAGGATCGCAAAACTGTTTTTT | CASSLGQGARRIAKLFF
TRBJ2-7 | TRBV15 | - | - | TGTGCCACCAGCAGAGGAGGAACCTACGAGCAGTACTTC | CATSRGGTYEQYF
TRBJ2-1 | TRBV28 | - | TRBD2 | TGTGCCAGCAGACTCGGGACTAGCGGGAGTTTGAATGAGCAGTTCTTC | CASRLGTSGSLNEQFF
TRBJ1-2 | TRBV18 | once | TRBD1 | TGTGCCAGCTCACCACTGATCGGACAGGGGGCGCATGGCTACACCTTC | CASSPLIGQGAHGYTF
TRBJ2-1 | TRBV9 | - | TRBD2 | TGTGCCAGCAGCGTAGACAGCGGGAGGGGTAATGAGCAGTTCTTC | CASSVDSGRGNEQFF
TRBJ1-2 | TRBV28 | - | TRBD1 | TGTGCCAGCAGTCTGGGACAGCTCTATGGCTACACCTTC | CASSLGQLYGYTF
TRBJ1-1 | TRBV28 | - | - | TGTGCCAGTATCAGGGACACTGAAGCTTTCTTT | CASIRDTEAFF
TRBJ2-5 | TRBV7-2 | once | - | TGTGCCAGCAGCTTAGGTTTGCCCTCTAGGGAGACCCAGTACTTC | CASSLGLPSRETQYF
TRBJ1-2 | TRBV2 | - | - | TGTGCCAGCAGCGAACGACCAAACTATGGCTACACCTTC | CASSERPNYGYTF
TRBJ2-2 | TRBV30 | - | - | TGTGCCTGGAGTCTCCTAGCGACCGGGGAGCTGTTTTTT | CAWSLLATGELFF
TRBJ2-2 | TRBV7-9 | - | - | TGTGCCAGCAGCTTAGACGGACACACCACCGGGGAGCTGTTTTTT | CASSLDGHTTGELFF
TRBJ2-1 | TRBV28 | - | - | TGTGCCAGCAGCCCAGGGAGCTCCTACAATGAGCAGTTCTTC | CASSPGSSYNEQFF
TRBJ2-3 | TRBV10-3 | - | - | TGTGCCATCAGTGCAGGGCAGTCTTACACAGATACGCAGTATTTT | CAISAGQSYTDTQYF
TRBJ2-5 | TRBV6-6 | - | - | TGTGCCAGCAGTTACGAACTGCCGGGGGAGACCCAGTACTTC | CASSYELPGETQYF
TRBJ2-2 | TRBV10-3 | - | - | TGTGCCATCAGTGAGTCGCTGGCAGGGTCGGCCGGGGAGCTGTTTTTT | CAISESLAGSAGELFF
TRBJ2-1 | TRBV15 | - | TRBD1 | TGTGCCACCAGCAGAGGGGGGACAGGGACCTACAATGAGCAGTTCTTC | CATSRGGTGTYNEQFF
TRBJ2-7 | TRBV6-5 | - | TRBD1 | TGTGCCAGCATGGGGACAGGGCCCTACGAGCAGTACTTC | CASMGTGPYEQYF
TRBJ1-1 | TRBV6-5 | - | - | TGTGCCAGCAGTACGGGGGTCAACACTGAAGCTTTCTTT | CASSTGVNTEAFF
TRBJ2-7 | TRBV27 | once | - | TGTGCCAGCAGTTTGTGGTGGCACGAGCAGTACTTC | CASSLWWHEQYF
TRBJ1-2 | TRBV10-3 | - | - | TGTGCCATCAGTGAGTCGGGACGGAACTATGGCTACACCTTC | CAISESGRNYGYTF
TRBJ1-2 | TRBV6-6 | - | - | TGTGCCAGCTCCGACTCATGGCGGTTAGTAGCTGGCTACACCTTC | CASSDSWRLVAGYTF
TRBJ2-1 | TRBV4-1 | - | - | TGCGCCAGCAGCCAAGATACGACGGTTAACTCCTACAATGAGCAGTTCTTC | CASSQDTTVNSYNEQFF
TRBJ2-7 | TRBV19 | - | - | TGTGCCAGTAGTATTAGGTTTGGCAGCTCCTACGAGCAGTACTTC | CASSIRFGSSYEQYF
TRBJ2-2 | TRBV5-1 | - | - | TGCGCCAGCACCCAAGGGACCGGGGAGCTGTTTTTT | CASTQGTGELFF
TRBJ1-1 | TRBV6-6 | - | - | TGTGCCAGCATTACCAAGGGGACTGAAGCTTTCTTT | CASITKGTEAFF
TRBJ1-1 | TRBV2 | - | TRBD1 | TGTGCCAGCAGAATACAGGGGGCCATGACTTATGAAGCTTTCTTT | CASRIQGAMTYEAFF
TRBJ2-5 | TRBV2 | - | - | TGTGCCAGCCAGTTCGACGATGGTAGCGGCCAAGAGACCCAGTACTTC | CASQFDDGSGQETQYF
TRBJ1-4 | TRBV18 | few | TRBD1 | TGTGCCAGCTCACCGGGACAGACTAATGAAAAACTGTTTTTT | CASSPGQTNEKLFF
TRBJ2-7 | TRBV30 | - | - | TGTGCCTGGAGTGTACTCGGTTACGAGCAGTACTTC | CAWSVLGYEQYF
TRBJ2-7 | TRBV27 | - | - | TGTGCCAGCAGCCCCGCAGGAAGGGTATTCTACGAGCAGTACTTC | CASSPAGRVFYEQYF
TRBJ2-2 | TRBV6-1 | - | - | TGTGCCAGCTCTAGTGGATCTCTAGGGGAGCTGTTTTTT | CASSSGSLGELFF
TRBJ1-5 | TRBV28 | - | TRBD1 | TGTGCCAGCGACAGGGACAGGGTTTTTCAGCCCCAGCATTTT | CASDRDRVFQPQHF
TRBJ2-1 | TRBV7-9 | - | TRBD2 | TGTGCCAGCAGCTGGCGGACTAGCGGGAGCGGGGGCTCCTACAATGAGCAGTTCTTC | CASSWRTSGSGGSYNEQFF
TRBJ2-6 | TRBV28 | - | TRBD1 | TGTGCCAGCAGTTTTTTAGGACAGGGCGCTGGGGCCAACGTCCTGACTTTC | CASSFLGQGAGANVLTF
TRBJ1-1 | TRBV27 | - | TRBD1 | TGTGCCAGCAGTTTCCGGGACAGGGGGAACACTGAAGCTTTCTTT | CASSFRDRGNTEAFF
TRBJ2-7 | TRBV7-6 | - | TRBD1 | TGTGCCAGCAGCAGAACAGACAGGGGATGGGGGTTAGACGAGCAGTACTTC | CASSRTDRGWGLDEQYF
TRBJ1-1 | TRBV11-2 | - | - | TGTGCCAGCAGCTTACAGGGCTCCGTGACTGAAGCTTTCTTT | CASSLQGSVTEAFF
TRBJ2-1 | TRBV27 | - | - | TGTGCCAGCAGTCCCCTTGGGACTGGATACAATGAGCAGTTCTTC | CASSPLGTGYNEQFF
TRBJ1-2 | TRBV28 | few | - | TGTGCCAGCAGTCTACGACGTGGCTACACCTTC | CASSLRRGYTF
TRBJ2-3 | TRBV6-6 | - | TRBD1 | TGTGCCAGCAGTTGGCCACAGGGGAAGTTTACAGATACGCAGTATTTT | CASSWPQGKFTDTQYF
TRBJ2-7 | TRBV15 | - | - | TGTGCCACCAGCAGAGATCTGGCATACGAGCAGTACTTC | CATSRDLAYEQYF
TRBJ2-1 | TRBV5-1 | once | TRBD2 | TGCGCCAGCAGCTTTACTAGCGGGAGTACGCGTGAGCAGTTCTTC | CASSFTSGSTREQFF
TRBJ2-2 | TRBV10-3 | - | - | TGTGCCATCAGCACTAGTACCGGGGAGCTGTTTTTT | CAISTSTGELFF